Sequencing of this TCR beta chain was carried out in a study of CD8 T cells in ankylosing spondylitis. TCRdb reprocessed the 5' RACE reads via MiXCR and lists one record per CDR3 protein. This table holds under 200,000 distinct CDR3 sequences, 9.5% to 13% found once. Study outcomes and limitations: As reported, disease-linked clones showed significant enrichment in matched ankylosing spondylitis synovial fluid.

This clonotype was recorded many times. Its antigen is not identified. The receptor's source is a male donor with ankylosing spondylitis or in good health (not recorded which). Sequencing was carried out using blood, either unsorted or a sorted T cell fraction (not recorded which).

CDR3 bases: TGCGCCAGCAGCTTGACGGGGGCATACGAGCAGTACTTC. It translates to CASSLTGAYEQYF. The rearrangement joins TRBV5-1 to TRBJ2-7; D could derive from TRBD1 or TRBD2 (6 bases each). Germline V gene lookup returns CDR1 SGHRS and CDR2 YFSETQ. Deletions cut 1 base from V and 4 bases from J, with 9 bases between. This CDR3 comprises 13 residues.